This T cell receptor (beta chain) came from a study of memory CD8 T cells in hepatitis C reinfection. About the research overall: Chronic HCV followed reinfection in a couple of donors who cleared primary infection. A positive HCV RNA test after two negatives ≥60 days apart defined reinfection.

Time point reported: peak reinfection, 3 to 8 weeks after reinfection detection. No in vitro expansion preceded TCR sequencing of the sorted cells. Total naive CD8 T cells were sorted as viable CD3+ CD8+ CD45RO- cells from a couple of donors. The CDR3 loop spans 13 amino acids. CDR1 and CDR2 (germline): MGHRA, YSYEKL. J was trimmed by 11 bases and V by 3 bases; bases with no gene match: 5. Using immunoSEQ multiplex PCR, the repertoire was profiled, and TCRdb retains in-frame clones only, with some absent. The sample contains 35,000 to 50,000 clones, 70% to 90% of which appear only once. The sample consisted of naive CD8+ T cells sorted from blood. This clonotype originated in a man younger than 35 with hepatitis C virus infection. This sequence joins TRBV4-1 and TRBJ1-2; 11 positions match TRBD1. The CDR3 bases are TGCGCCAGCAGCCACTCGGGACAGGGGGATTACACCTTC. Its translation: CASSHSGQGDYTF.